The 20 T cell receptor beta chains listed next were all sequenced from one sample in a study of response to subunit inactivated influenza vaccine. TCRdb re-called the RT-PCR reads through MiXCR, storing one row per CDR3 protein. The data hold more than 550,000 distinct CDR3 sequences, with approximately 10% observed a single time. Separately, the same data were catalogued under a study of T cells expressing NK-cell markers. That paper adds: 5'RACE template switching with UMIs produced the TCR beta cDNA.

The sequencing here drew on PBMCs from blood, taken on the day of vaccination. The source of these receptors is a man over 45 who received an inactivated influenza vaccine.

This clonotype was counted a few times. The rearrangement uses TRBV7-2 and TRBJ2-3; 8 bases are a match to TRBD2. This CDR3 has 16 residues. The J segment lost 1 base and the V segment lost 3 bases, leaving 6 bases of the junction unmatched. Germline V gene data show CDR1 as SGHTA and CDR2 as FQGNSA. Here the CDR3 reads CASSFVRGGGTDTQYF. The CDR3, as DNA: TGTGCCAGCAGCTTCGTCCGGGGGGGCGGCACAGATACGCAGTATTTT.

As DNA, the CDR3 is TGTGCCAGCAGCCCCTATCCGGGGCGGGAGCTGCGGGATGAGCAGTTCTTC. Its translation is CASSPYPGRELRDEQFF. The gene calls are TRBV14 and TRBJ2-1; 7 bases are shared with TRBD2. The CDR3 sequence is 17 residues long. CDR1 and CDR2 (germline): SGHDN, FVKESK. With V trimmed by 4 bases and J by 8 bases, 17 bases remained unmatched.

This chain uses TRBV7-9 with TRBJ2-7; TRBD2 matches 7 bases. From germline, CDR1 is SEHNR and CDR2 FQNEAQ (reference sequence). This CDR3 spans 15 amino acids. V shed 3 bases, J shed 7 bases, and the junction held 12 bases outside the gene matches. This chain's CDR3 is CASSLRSAGRWEQYF. For the CDR3, the DNA is TGTGCCAGCAGCTTGAGGTCAGCGGGACGGTGGGAGCAGTACTTC.

The V and J genes are TRBV4-1 and TRBJ2-3, with 9 bases aligning to TRBD1. Germline loops: CDR1 MGHRA, CDR2 YSYEKL. The V gene end was trimmed by 4 bases and the J gene end by 0 bases; junction bases not matched to a gene: 2. This CDR3 is 15 amino acids long. In DNA, the CDR3 is TGCGCCAGCAGCCGGACAGGGGCGAGCACAGATACGCAGTATTTT. Its translation is CASSRTGASTDTQYF.

The rearrangement links TRBV20-1 to TRBJ2-3; D is ambiguous. CDR3 length equals 14 residues. Germline CDR1 DFQATT, CDR2 SNEGSKA (reference sequence). Trimming left V 0 bases short and J 4 bases short, with 11 bases between. The CDR3 region has the DNA TGCAGTGCTAGAGATCGGCAGGTGGCAGATACGCAGTATTTT. Amino acids: CSARDRQVADTQYF.

This chain uses TRBV11-2 with TRBJ2-1, with D maybe TRBD1 (6 bases). The V end was cut by 5 bases, the J end by 8 bases, with 19 bases between. CDR1 and CDR2 (germline): SGHAT, FQNNGV. This CDR3 comprises 15 residues. The DNA of the CDR3 is TGTGCCAGCAGCCAAACCCAGGGGCAGGGTTATGAGCAGTTCTTC. Translated, it gives CASSQTQGQGYEQFF.

The table lists this clonotype with a few counts. The chain has TRBV4-1 and TRBJ1-1; D is perhaps TRBD1 (6 bases). The germline CDR1 and CDR2 sequences are MGHRA and YSYEKL. V shed 5 bases and J shed 0 bases, with 19 bases lying between them. CDR3 length: 17 amino acids. Here the CDR3 reads CASSKGGPLGVNTEAFF. CDR3 in DNA: TGCGCCAGCAGCAAAGGGGGGCCACTCGGGGTGAACACTGAAGCTTTCTTT.

The chain combines TRBV12-5 with TRBJ2-5; no reliable D call. The CDR3 is 11 amino acids. Trimming cost V 2 bases and J 4 bases, with 2 bases left between them. Germline CDR1 reads LGHNT; CDR2 reads FRNRAP. This CDR3 reads CASGLSETQYF. The CDR3 nucleotides are TGTGCTAGTGGTTTGTCAGAGACCCAGTACTTC.

This clonotype was counted only a few times. V usage is TRBV6-4 and J usage is TRBJ2-3; 13 bases line up with TRBD2. Germline CDR1 and CDR2: MRHNA and SNTAGT. The junction had 4 bases not matched to a gene; V was cut back by 3 bases and J by 1 base. The CDR3 sequence is 17 residues long. CDR3 nucleotide sequence: TGTGCCAGCAGTGAAACTAGCGGGGGGGCCGGCACAGATACGCAGTATTTT. It is translated as CASSETSGGAGTDTQYF.

This clonotype has at least ten counts. The genes are TRBV5-5 and TRBJ2-1; D remains unclear. Germline CDR1 is SGHKS and CDR2 is YYEKEE (reference sequence). CDR3 length: 13 amino acids. V dropped 2 bases and J dropped 6 bases, with 9 bases sitting between them. This CDR3 is CASSFTNFNEQFF. CDR3 DNA: TGTGCCAGCAGCTTTACGAATTTCAATGAGCAGTTCTTC.

The chain combines TRBV7-9 with TRBJ2-5; a weak D match, TRBD2 (5 bases). V lost 5 bases and J 7 bases, leaving 11 bases between the germline ends. This CDR3 has 12 residues. Germline CDR1 SEHNR, CDR2 FQNEAQ (reference sequence). In DNA form, the CDR3 reads TGTGCCAGCAGCCCAGACCGGGGGACCCAGTACTTC. This gives the protein CASSPDRGTQYF.

V is TRBV4-2 and J is TRBJ2-1, with TRBD2 matching over 9 bases. Germline CDR1 and CDR2: LGHNA and YNFKEQ. The CDR3 runs to 15 residues. With V trimmed by 1 base and J by 9 bases, 7 bases remained unmatched. The CDR3 DNA reads as TGTGCCAGCAGCCAAGTAGCTAGCGGGGTCGGTGAGCAGTTCTTC. Amino acids: CASSQVASGVGEQFF.

The chain is built from TRBV20-1 and TRBJ1-2, with unresolved D. This CDR3 has 12 amino acids. From germline, CDR1 is DFQATT and CDR2 SNEGSKA (reference sequence). With 0 bases removed from V and 4 bases from J, the gap between germline ends came to 6 bases. CDR3 sequence (DNA): TGCAGTGCTAGAGAGGGAAGCTATGGCTACACCTTC. As protein: CSAREGSYGYTF.

This clonotype was detected a few times. This rearrangement joins TRBV10-3 to TRBJ1-5; D might be TRBD1 (6 bases). Germline lookup yields CDR1 ENHRY and CDR2 SYGVKD. The CDR3 is 16 residues long. V lost 2 bases to trimming and J lost 5 bases, with 16 bases between them. DNA for the CDR3: TGTGCCATCAGTGAGCGCAGTGGGGGGGCTGATCAGCCCCAGCATTTT. Amino acids: CAISERSGGADQPQHF.

This clonotype was detected only a few times. This chain links TRBV27 with TRBJ2-3; D unresolved. V lost 3 bases to trimming and J lost 0 bases, with 7 bases between them. This CDR3 is 14 amino acids long. Germline CDR1 MNHEY, CDR2 SMNVEV (reference sequence). CDR3 DNA sequence: TGTGCCAGCAGTTTGATCCTTAGCACAGATACGCAGTATTTT. This translates into CASSLILSTDTQYF.

This clonotype appeared once. The genes are TRBV24-1 and TRBJ2-2; 7 positions match TRBD2. This CDR3 contains 18 residues. Trimming at V came to 0 bases and at J to 2 bases, leaving 8 bases not matched to a gene. Germline V lookup: CDR1 KGHDR, CDR2 SFDVKD. The CDR3 region has the DNA TGTGCCACCAGTGATTTGCGAACGCTAGCGGTAAACACCGGGGAGCTGTTTTTT. It translates to CATSDLRTLAVNTGELFF.

A few counts support this clonotype. V gene TRBV4-2 combines with J gene TRBJ2-1; maybe TRBD2 (6 bases). CDR1 and CDR2 from the germline V gene are LGHNA and YNFKEQ. The CDR3 loop spans 13 amino acids. Trimming removed 4 bases at V and 7 bases at J, with 11 bases between. This CDR3 is CASSLQEGNEQFF. The CDR3 nucleotides read TGTGCCAGCAGCCTCCAGGAGGGGAATGAGCAGTTCTTC.

The chain links TRBV13 to TRBJ1-1; no clear D gene. The CDR3 length is 13 residues. V was clipped by 2 bases and J by 4 bases, with 8 bases between them. The germline V gene encodes CDR1 PRHDT and CDR2 FYEKMQ (reference sequence). CDR3 protein: CASSLIGITEAFF. The CDR3 nucleotides are TGTGCCAGCAGCTTAATCGGGATCACTGAAGCTTTCTTT. Based on the CDR3 plus reference TRBV13 and TRBJ1-1, the full variable domain is AAGVIQSPRHLIKEKRETATLKCYPIPRHDTVYWYQQGPGQDPQFLISFYEKMQSDKGSIPDRFSAQQFSDYHSELNMSSLELGDSALYFCASSLIGITEAFFGQGTRLTVV.

This clonotype was detected a few times. The chain joins TRBV6-2 or TRBV6-3 to TRBJ1-1; D gene ambiguous. This CDR3 region has 15 residues. The V end lost 7 bases, the J end lost 5 bases, and 20 bases lay between the germline ends. Germline V gene data show CDR1 as MNHEY and CDR2 as SVGEGT. In nucleotides, the CDR3 is TGTGCCAGCACCCCCATATCGGCCTCGGAGACTGAAGCTTTCTTT. Translation: CASTPISASETEAFF.

The genes are TRBV5-1 and TRBJ1-1, with D possibly matching TRBD1 (6 bases). This CDR3 has 16 amino acids. With 0 bases removed from V and 3 bases from J, the gap between germline ends came to 15 bases. Germline V gives CDR1 SGHRS, CDR2 YFSETQ. The CDR3, as DNA: TGCGCCAGCAGCTTGGGGGGGGCGAGCAGGGACACTGAAGCTTTCTTT. It is translated as CASSLGGASRDTEAFF.